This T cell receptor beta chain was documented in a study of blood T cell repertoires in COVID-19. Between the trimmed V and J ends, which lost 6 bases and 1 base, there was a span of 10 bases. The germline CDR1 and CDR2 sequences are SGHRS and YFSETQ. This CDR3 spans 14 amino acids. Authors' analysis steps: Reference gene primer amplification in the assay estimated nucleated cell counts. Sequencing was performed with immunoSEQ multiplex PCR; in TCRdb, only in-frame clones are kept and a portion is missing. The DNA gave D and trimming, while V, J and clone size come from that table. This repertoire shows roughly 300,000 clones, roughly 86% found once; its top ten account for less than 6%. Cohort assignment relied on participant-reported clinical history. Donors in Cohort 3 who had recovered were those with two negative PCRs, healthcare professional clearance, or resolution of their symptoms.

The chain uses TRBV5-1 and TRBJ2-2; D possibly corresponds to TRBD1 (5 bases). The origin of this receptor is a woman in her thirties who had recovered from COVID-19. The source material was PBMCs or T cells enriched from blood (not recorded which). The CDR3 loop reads CASTETENTGELFF. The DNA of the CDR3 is TGCGCCAGCACCGAGACAGAGAACACCGGGGAGCTGTTTTTT.